This T cell receptor (beta chain) was sequenced during a study of T cell changes during pregnancy in multiple sclerosis. Trimming pared 4 bases from V and 1 base from J, leaving 11 bases between. CDR1 and CDR2 (germline): SGDLS, YYNGEE. This CDR3 region has 14 residues. Sequencing was performed with immunoSEQ multiplex PCR; in TCRdb, only in-frame clones are kept and a portion is missing. Counted here are 70,000 to 80,000 clones, less than 90% occurring once; the ten biggest clones make up 3.3%. This chain joins TRBV9 and TRBJ1-1, with a weak D call TRBD1 (5 bases). The sequenced sample was peripheral blood, obtained before pregnancy. This TCR was sampled from a female donor with multiple sclerosis, enrolled in a pregnancy study. The CDR3 is CASSRLGGNTEAFF. In DNA, the CDR3 is TGTGCCAGCAGCCGCCTGGGGGGGAACACTGAAGCTTTCTTT.